What follows describes a single TCR beta chain. The V gene's germline CDR1 is KGHSH and CDR2 LQKENI. The ends lost 3 bases at V and 2 bases at J; junction bases unmatched: 2. CDR3 size: 15 residues. The record originates from a study of blood T cell repertoires in COVID-19. Study background: COVID-19 samples from acute and convalescent phases originated in the United States, Italy and Spain. PBMCs, B-cell-depleted T cells, or T cells provided the cDNA or gDNA that made up the material.

Source study methods: Estimates of nucleated cell counts were drawn from the amplification of reference gene primers. Clones were read by immunoSEQ multiplex PCR, and TCRdb kept only the in-frame ones, dropping some. D and trimming come from the DNA, and the V and J calls and clone size come from that table. The table includes approximately 300,000 clones, about 82% detected once. The TCR was taken from a woman in her fifties or sixties with acute or convalescent COVID-19. The rearrangement joins TRBV18 to TRBJ2-1; TRBD2 agrees at 9 bases. The sample comprised peripheral blood. Written as DNA, the CDR3 is TGTGCCAGCTCACCGGGACTAGCTACCTACAATGAGCAGTTCTTC. Its translation: CASSPGLATYNEQFF.